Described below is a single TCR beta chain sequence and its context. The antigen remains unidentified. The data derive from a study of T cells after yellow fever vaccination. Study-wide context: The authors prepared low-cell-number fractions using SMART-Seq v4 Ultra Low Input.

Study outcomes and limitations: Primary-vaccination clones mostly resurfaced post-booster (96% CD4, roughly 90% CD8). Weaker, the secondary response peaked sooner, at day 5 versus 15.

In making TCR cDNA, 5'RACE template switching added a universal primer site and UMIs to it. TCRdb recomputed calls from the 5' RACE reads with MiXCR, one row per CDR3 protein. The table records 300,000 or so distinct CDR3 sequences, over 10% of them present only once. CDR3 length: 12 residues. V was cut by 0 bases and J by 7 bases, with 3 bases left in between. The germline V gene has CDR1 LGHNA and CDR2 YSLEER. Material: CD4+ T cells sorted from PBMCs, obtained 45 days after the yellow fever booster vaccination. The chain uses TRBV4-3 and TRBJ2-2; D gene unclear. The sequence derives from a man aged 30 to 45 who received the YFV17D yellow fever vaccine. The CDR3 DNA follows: TGCGCCAGCAGCCAAGAACTCGGGGAGCTGTTTTTT. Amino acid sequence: CASSQELGELFF.